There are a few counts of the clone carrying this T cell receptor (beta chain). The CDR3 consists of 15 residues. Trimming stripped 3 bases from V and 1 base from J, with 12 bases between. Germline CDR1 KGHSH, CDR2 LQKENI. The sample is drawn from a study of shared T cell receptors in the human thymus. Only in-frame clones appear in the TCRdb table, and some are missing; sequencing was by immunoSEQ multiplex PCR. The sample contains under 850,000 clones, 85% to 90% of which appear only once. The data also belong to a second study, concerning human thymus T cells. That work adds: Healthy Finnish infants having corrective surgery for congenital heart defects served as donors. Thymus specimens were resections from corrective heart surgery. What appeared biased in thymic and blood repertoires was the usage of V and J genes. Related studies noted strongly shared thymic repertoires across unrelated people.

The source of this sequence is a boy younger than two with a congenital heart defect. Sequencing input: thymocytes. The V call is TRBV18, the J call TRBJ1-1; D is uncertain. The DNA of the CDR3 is TGTGCCAGCTCACCGAAATCACTCCGGAACACTGAAGCTTTCTTT. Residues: CASSPKSLRNTEAFF.